This T cell receptor (beta chain) is from a study of blood T cell repertoires in COVID-19 (dated by TCRdb to about 2020). About the full investigation: Samples covering the acute and convalescent phases of COVID-19 were provided by collaborators in the United States, Italy and Spain. Where HLA class I and class II types were available, the types were taken from metadata supplied by the sample provider, not from assay-based typing. Sample metadata almost always included a de-identified subject ID, COVID-19 status, age in years and sex. Subjects who had been exposed to COVID-19, were actively infected with it, or had recovered from it provided the deeply sampled blood TCRbeta repertoires that made up the dataset. The prospective study material was composed of cDNA or gDNA derived from T cells, B-cell-depleted T cells, or PBMCs. The samples were drawn from two sources: the first 160 participants of the ongoing ImmuneRACE study, and 950 to 1,500 subjects contributed by 6 global collaborators. A freely available public database, intended as a resource for researchers studying the immune response to SARS-CoV-2, is where the repertoires were released. What the research found in general, with its limitations: How much clinical and demographic metadata was included differed by source and by participant, and the metadata was provided uncurated.

The collaborating institutions used their own protocols to collect whole blood in K2EDTA tubes. Collaborator samples were shipped for TCRbeta analysis as frozen whole blood, isolated PBMCs, or DNA extracted from either sample type. In regard to this clone: It lacks a known antigen. The input lacks base qualities; no much larger clone sits a single base away.

Relative to germline, V is missing 0 bases and J is missing 8 bases, with 8 bases of the junction outside any gene match. Reading from cysteine to phenylalanine, the CDR3 counts 16 amino acids. Only the CDR3 DNA stays, 48 bases, in frame from base 1. Taken from the germline V gene, the CDR1 and CDR2 loops are KGHSY and FQNENV. TCRbeta CDR3 regions were amplified from genomic DNA using the immunoSEQ Assay, a bias-controlled multiplex PCR. Processing in the source paper ran as follows. Nucleated cell counts per sample were estimated from amplification of reference gene primers within the assay. To quantify the absolute abundance of each unique TCRbeta CDR3 rearrangement, sequence reads were collapsed and filtered. For each sample, productive Simpson clonality was calculated as the square root of Simpson's diversity index across productive rearrangements. Here the immuneACCESS table is served through TCRdb, limited to in-frame sequences with V and J called. Missing clones are a known gap in these copies; in checked studies unresolved V genes cover under half, and the rest lacks a known reason. V and J calls and clone size are those listed in that table; D and trimming were worked out from the DNA. The sample yields some 180,000 clones; roughly four fifths were counted once. The ten largest account for about a tenth of the sample.

Sequenced material: peripheral blood. The TCR sequence derives from a man between 70 and 80 years old with active or convalescent COVID-19. The chain is assembled from TRBV16 and TRBJ2-1; 9 bases in the middle match TRBD1. For the CDR3, the sequence is CASSQSATGGSDEQFF. The nucleotide sequence reads as follows: TGTGCCAGCAGCCAATCAGCGACAGGGGGGTCGGATGAGCAGTTCTTC.